This is a list of T cell receptor beta chains from one sample in a study of vaccination effects on CD4 cells after COVID-19. These TCRs are of unknown antigen specificity. Produced via immunoSEQ multiplex PCR; TCRdb's table is partial and in-frame only. The sample lists roughly 55,000 clones, just under 80% occurring once. Sample: CD4+ T cells from PBMCs cultured with HCoV-OC43 spike peptides, taken after COVID-19 vaccination. These receptors were obtained from a human donor who received a COVID-19 vaccine. Both conserved end residues are part of each CDR3. Fields, in order: clone size, D gene, J gene, V gene, CDR3 DNA, CDR3 protein. A D gene is named only where the DNA matches it firmly. For some rows the clone size is stated as once, few or many, or as a class when expanded; others skip it.

clone_size: -
d_call: TRBD1
j_call: TRBJ1-5
v_call: TRBV6-5
cdr3_nt: TGTGCCAGCAGCGGGACAGCAAATCAGCCCCAGCATTTT
cdr3_aa: CASSGTANQPQHF

clone_size: -
d_call: -
j_call: TRBJ1-3
v_call: TRBV6-5
cdr3_nt: TGTGCCACCTATTCCCACGGCATCTCTGGAAACACCATATATTTT
cdr3_aa: CATYSHGISGNTIYF

clone_size: -
d_call: -
j_call: TRBJ2-5
v_call: TRBV7-7
cdr3_nt: TGTGCCAGCAGCTTCTGGGGGGGCCGGGAAGAGACCCAGTACTTC
cdr3_aa: CASSFWGGREETQYF

clone_size: -
d_call: -
j_call: TRBJ2-5
v_call: TRBV7-2
cdr3_nt: TGTGCCAGCAGTTTGGGCCTACTCAGGGAGACCCAGTACTTC
cdr3_aa: CASSLGLLRETQYF

clone_size: -
d_call: -
j_call: TRBJ1-3
v_call: TRBV30
cdr3_nt: TGTGCCTGGGCCCTAAATCACAACACCATATATTTT
cdr3_aa: CAWALNHNTIYF

clone_size: -
d_call: TRBD1
j_call: TRBJ1-4
v_call: TRBV3-1/TRBV3-2
cdr3_nt: TGTGCCAGCAGCCAAGATATAGGACAGGTCCTAAATGGCGCCGAAAAACTGTTTTTT
cdr3_aa: CASSQDIGQVLNGAEKLFF

clone_size: -
d_call: TRBD1
j_call: TRBJ1-6
v_call: TRBV28
cdr3_nt: TGTGCCAGCAGAACTGGACAGGGGGCCTTTTCACCCCTCCACTTT
cdr3_aa: CASRTGQGAFSPLHF

clone_size: once
d_call: TRBD1
j_call: TRBJ1-4
v_call: TRBV3-1/TRBV3-2
cdr3_nt: TGTGCCAGCAGCCTCGCGGGGACAGGGGGTGAAAAACTGTTTTTT
cdr3_aa: CASSLAGTGGEKLFF

clone_size: few
d_call: TRBD2
j_call: TRBJ2-1
v_call: TRBV6-5
cdr3_nt: TGTGCCAGCACCGGACTAGCGGGGGTTAATGAGCAGTTCTTC
cdr3_aa: CASTGLAGVNEQFF

clone_size: -
d_call: -
j_call: TRBJ2-2
v_call: TRBV2
cdr3_nt: TGTGCCAGCAGTGCGTTAAACACCGGGGAGCTGTTTTTT
cdr3_aa: CASSALNTGELFF

clone_size: -
d_call: TRBD1
j_call: TRBJ1-1
v_call: TRBV5-1
cdr3_nt: TGCGCCAGCAGCCGTGCCGGGGACAGGGCTGAAGCTTTCTTT
cdr3_aa: CASSRAGDRAEAFF

clone_size: few
d_call: -
j_call: TRBJ1-1
v_call: TRBV19
cdr3_nt: TGTGCCAGTAGTATATTGCAGGGAGGCACTGAAGCTTTCTTT
cdr3_aa: CASSILQGGTEAFF

clone_size: -
d_call: -
j_call: TRBJ1-4
v_call: TRBV4-1
cdr3_nt: TGCGCCAGCAGCCCCGGAATAGCAACTAATGAAAAACTGTTTTTT
cdr3_aa: CASSPGIATNEKLFF